The 13 T cell receptor beta chains presented below share a single source sample, sequenced in a study of cytomegalovirus exposure and HLA in healthy donors. Primers included in the PCR were 60 Vbeta and 13 Jbeta primers. Repertoires were generated with immunoSEQ multiplex PCR, while TCRdb's copy carries only in-frame clones and drops some. The table shows roughly 200,000 clones, with under 9.5% occurring only once. Sequencing was carried out using PBMCs. These receptors all come from a woman in her 30s in good health and CMV-seropositive.

This clone was detected only a few times. V is TRBV5-6 and J is TRBJ1-2; D gene ambiguous. The CDR3 loop spans 13 amino acids. Trimming pared 4 bases from V and 3 bases from J, leaving 10 bases between. Germline V gives CDR1 SGHDT, CDR2 YYEEEE. The CDR3 DNA is TGTGCCAGCAGCCCGTCGAGGGACTATGGCTACACCTTC. The encoded protein is CASSPSRDYGYTF.

The chain joins TRBV7-9 to TRBJ2-5, with 13 bases matching TRBD2. TRBJ2-7 explains the end of the DNA better; the J call may be wrong. Germline values: CDR1 SEHNR, CDR2 FQNEAQ (reference sequence). This CDR3 spans 16 amino acids. The CDR3 sequence: CASSLKGLAGTYEQYF. CDR3 DNA sequence: TGTGCCAGCAGCTTAAAGGGACTAGCGGGAACCTACGAGCAGTACTTC.

This sequence joins TRBV25-1 and TRBJ1-1, with D possibly TRBD1 on 5 matching bases. V lost 3 bases and J lost 4, with 12 bases in between. The germline CDR1 and CDR2 sequences are MGHDK and SYGVNS. CDR3 length equals 14 residues. CDR3 DNA: TGTGCCAGCAGTGATTGGGGTACAGGCACTGAAGCTTTCTTT. Translating gives CASSDWGTGTEAFF.

This clone has just a few counts. J is TRBJ2-5 and V is TRBV18, with D unclear. Germline values: CDR1 KGHSH, CDR2 LQKENI. V gave up 8 bases and J gave up 9 bases, with 25 bases separating them. CDR3 length equals 15 residues. The CDR3 sequence is CASPRPGPAQRAQYF. The CDR3 nucleotides read TGTGCCAGCCCCCGACCGGGTCCGGCACAACGTGCCCAGTACTTC. The whole variable domain, remainder taken from reference TRBV18 and TRBJ2-5, is NAGVMQNPRHLVRRRGQEARLRCSPMKGHSHVYWYRQLPEEGLKFMVYLQKENIIDESGMPKERFSAEFPKEGPSILRIQQVVRGDSAAYFCASPRPGPAQRAQYFGPGTRLLVL.

J is TRBJ1-2 and V is TRBV29-1; no clear D. Looked up from germline, CDR1 is SQVTM and CDR2 is ANQGSEA. V lost 6 bases and J 4 bases, leaving 18 bases between the germline ends. CDR3 length: 14 residues. The CDR3 DNA reads as TGCAGCGTGCGACTCTCTCCTCCCGTCTATGGCTACACCTTC. Its protein is CSVRLSPPVYGYTF.

This clone was observed a few times. The rearrangement links TRBV6-1 to TRBJ1-5, with 8 bases aligning to TRBD1. Germline loops: CDR1 MNHNS, CDR2 SASEGT. V gave up 8 bases and J gave up 0 bases; unmatched junction bases: 3. The CDR3 is 14 residues long. The CDR3 is CASGDRNSNQPQHF. The CDR3 coding sequence is TGTGCCAGCGGGGACAGGAATAGCAATCAGCCCCAGCATTTT.

This clone was picked up a small number of times. V usage is TRBV25-1 and J usage is TRBJ2-2; D perhaps matches TRBD1 (5 bases). The CDR3 runs to 13 residues. Germline V gene lookup returns CDR1 MGHDK and CDR2 SYGVNS. V lost 7 bases and J lost 8, with 14 bases in between. CDR3 sequence: CASTGSVVGELFF. The CDR3 nucleotides read TGTGCCAGCACAGGGTCGGTGGTAGGGGAGCTGTTTTTT.

The chain is built from TRBV2 and TRBJ1-5; possibly TRBD1 for D (5 bases). V was cut by 1 base and J by 13 bases, with 14 bases left in between. Germline CDR1 and CDR2: SNHLY and FYNNEI. The CDR3 is made up of 13 amino acids. CDR3 amino acids: CASSEVGLPKQHF. The CDR3 coding sequence is TGTGCCAGCAGTGAAGTGGGACTCCCTAAGCAGCATTTT.

This clone was found a few times. The CDR3 region has the DNA TGTGCCAGTAGGGACACCCCTTCCTACGAGCAGTACTTC. Translated, it gives CASRDTPSYEQYF. This chain connects TRBV19 to TRBJ2-7; D possibly corresponds to TRBD1 (5 bases). CDR3 size: 13 residues. The ends were cut back, 6 bases at V and 1 base at J, with 10 bases in the middle. CDR1 and CDR2 (germline): LNHDA, SQIVND (reference sequence).

The gene calls are TRBV7-3 and TRBJ1-1; tentative D call: TRBD1 (6 bases). V lost 1 base to trimming and J lost 5 bases, with 11 bases between them. This CDR3 has 14 residues. The germline V gene encodes CDR1 SGHTA and CDR2 FQGTGA. The CDR3 is CASSLRGQGTEAFF. CDR3 bases: TGTGCCAGCAGCTTAAGGGGGCAGGGGACTGAAGCTTTCTTT.

The chain links TRBV7-8 to TRBJ2-7, with D perhaps matching TRBD2 (6 bases). This CDR3 contains 15 residues. The germline V gene encodes CDR1 SGHVS and CDR2 FQNEAQ. V shed 4 bases and J shed 0 bases, with 13 bases lying between them. The CDR3 DNA reads as TGTGCCAGCAGCTCAAGACGGGGGAGCTCCTACGAGCAGTACTTC. Its translation: CASSSRRGSSYEQYF. Looking up the rest from reference TRBV7-8 and TRBJ2-7 gives the full variable domain: GAGVSQSPRYKVAKRGQDVALRCDPISGHVSLFWYQQALGQGPEFLTYFQNEAQLDKSGLPSDRFFAERPEGSVSTLKIQRTQQEDSAVYLCASSSRRGSSYEQYFGPGTRLTVT.

CDR3 coding DNA: TGTGCCAGCAGCAACCAGAACACAGCTTTCTTT. Protein: CASSNQNTAFF. The chain has TRBV9 and TRBJ1-1, with D unclear. The CDR3 runs to 11 residues. Germline V gene data show CDR1 as SGDLS and CDR2 as YYNGEE. V was trimmed by 4 bases and J by 10 bases, leaving 11 bases between them.

V usage is TRBV29-1 and J usage is TRBJ2-2; TRBD2 agrees at 13 bases. Germline CDR1 SQVTM, CDR2 ANQGSEA. The CDR3 is 16 residues long. V was clipped by 7 bases and J by 1 base; unmatched bases: 6. In nucleotides, the CDR3 is TGCAGCGCACGACTAGCGGGAGGCTTGAACACCGGGGAGCTGTTTTTT. Protein product: CSARLAGGLNTGELFF.